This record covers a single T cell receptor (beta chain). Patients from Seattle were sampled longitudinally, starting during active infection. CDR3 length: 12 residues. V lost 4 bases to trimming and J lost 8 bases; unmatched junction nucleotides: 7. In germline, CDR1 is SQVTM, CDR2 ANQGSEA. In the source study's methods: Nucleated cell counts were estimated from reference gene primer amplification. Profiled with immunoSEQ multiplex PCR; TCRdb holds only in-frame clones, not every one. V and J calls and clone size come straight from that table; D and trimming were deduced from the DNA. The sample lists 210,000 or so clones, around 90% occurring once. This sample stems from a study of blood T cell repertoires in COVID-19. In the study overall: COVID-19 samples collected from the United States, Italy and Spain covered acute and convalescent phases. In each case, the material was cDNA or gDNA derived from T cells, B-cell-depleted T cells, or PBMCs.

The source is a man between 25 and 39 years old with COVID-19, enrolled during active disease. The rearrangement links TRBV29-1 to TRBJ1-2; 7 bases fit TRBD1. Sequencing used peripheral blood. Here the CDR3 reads CSVAKGGVGYTF. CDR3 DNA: TGCAGCGTTGCAAAAGGGGGCGTAGGCTACACCTTC.